A single sample gave rise to the 28 T cell receptor beta chains below, sequenced in a study of T-cell reconstitution after alpha-beta-depleted transplantation in children (dated by TCRdb to 2015 to 2016). Receptors were amplified or captured by PCR. TCRdb records Illumina HiSeq 2500 as the sequencer. Molecular barcoding was employed in the preparation of TCR libraries, with unique molecular identifiers being used to normalize TCRbeta repertoire quantification. TCRdb applied fastp at Q25 and MiXCR to the public reads, then kept only in-frame beta chains. Under each unique CDR3 protein, matching rows form one entry showing the most common genes and DNA. The sample yields around 490,000 distinct CDR3 sequences; roughly an eighth were counted once. The leading ten clones occupy 14% of the sample. This sample's treatment or condition label indicates: allogeneic hematopoietic cell transplantation with graft depleted of TCRalphabeta T cells and CD19 B cells.

This specimen was PBMCs, mostly from graft donor cells, taken 180 days after TCRalphabeta/CD19-depleted stem cell transplant. These TCRs come from a female patient between 2 and 15 years old who had a stem cell transplant for aplastic anemia, so the T cells may come from the graft donor.

The rearrangement uses TRBV9 and TRBJ2-1, with 7 nucleotides matching TRBD2. Germline V gives CDR1 SGDLS, CDR2 YYNGEE. CDR3 size: 15 residues. Germline trimming cut 0 bases from V and 8 bases from J; bases unmatched to any gene: 8. The CDR3 loop is CASSVGGRGWDEQFF. CDR3 DNA: TGTGCCAGCAGCGTAGGCGGGAGAGGATGGGATGAGCAGTTCTTC.

This clonotype has just a few counts. The rearrangement links TRBV28 to TRBJ2-2, with TRBD2 matching over 7 bases. The CDR3 length is 17 residues. Trimming took 6 bases from V and 5 from J; bases not matched to a gene: 15. In germline, CDR1 is MDHEN, CDR2 SYDVKM. The chain's CDR3 is CASSQPRTRRLTGELFF. CDR3 coding DNA: TGTGCCAGCAGCCAACCCCGGACTAGACGCTTGACCGGGGAGCTGTTTTTT.

The rearrangement uses TRBV30 and TRBJ1-5, with D tentatively TRBD1 (6 bases). The CDR3 extends over 12 amino acids. Trimming removed 3 bases from V and 4 bases from J, with 7 bases in between. Germline V gene lookup returns CDR1 GTSNPN and CDR2 SVGIG (reference sequence). CDR3: CAWSQGNQPQHF. The CDR3, as DNA: TGTGCCTGGAGCCAGGGGAATCAGCCCCAGCATTTT.

The chain combines TRBV27 with TRBJ1-5, with TRBD1 matching 8 bases. The junction had 10 bases not matched to a gene; V was cut back by 6 bases and J by 3 bases. Germline V gene data show CDR1 as MNHEY and CDR2 as SMNVEV (reference sequence). The CDR3 has 16 residues. The CDR3, as DNA: TGTGCCAGCAGGAAAGGGACAGGAATCCCCAATCAGCCCCAGCATTTT. This encodes CASRKGTGIPNQPQHF.

This clonotype has more than one count but fewer than ten. The J gene is TRBJ1-1, the V gene TRBV27; no clear D. Germline V gene lookup returns CDR1 MNHEY and CDR2 SMNVEV (reference sequence). Trimming took off 0 bases at V and 5 bases at J, with 13 bases between the two ends. The CDR3 consists of 15 residues. CDR3 sequence (DNA): TGTGCCAGCAGTTTATCTGGGATCCTATGGACTGAAGCTTTCTTT. It translates to CASSLSGILWTEAFF.

A few counts support this clonotype. V usage is TRBV28 and J usage is TRBJ2-7; D is possibly TRBD1 (5 bases). The CDR3 is 11 residues long. Germline loops: CDR1 MDHEN, CDR2 SYDVKM. With 9 bases removed from V and 5 bases from J, the gap between germline ends came to 11 bases. The CDR3 region has the DNA TGTGCCAGTCATCAGGGTCACGAGCAGTACTTC. It specifies CASHQGHEQYF. Variable domain in full (rest from reference TRBV28 and TRBJ2-7): DVKVTQSSRYLVKRTGEKVFLECVQDMDHENMFWYRQDPGLGLRLIYFSYDVKMKEKGDIPEGYSVSREKKERFSLILESASTNQTSMYLCASHQGHEQYFGPGTRLTVT.

This chain joins TRBV20-1 and TRBJ1-2, with a weak D call TRBD1 (6 bases). Deletions cut 5 bases from V and 2 bases from J, with 18 bases between. CDR3 size: 15 residues. Germline CDR1 and CDR2: DFQATT and SNEGSKA (reference sequence). CDR3 in amino acids: CSARPPGQLNYGYTF. In DNA, the CDR3 is TGCAGTGCTCGACCCCCCGGACAGCTAAACTATGGCTACACCTTC.

This clonotype has just a few counts. The chain recombines TRBV19 with TRBJ2-7, with a tentative D call TRBD1 (6 bases). Germline V gene data show CDR1 as LNHDA and CDR2 as SQIVND (reference sequence). The CDR3 has 15 amino acids. V lost 0 bases, J lost 3 bases, and 12 bases lay in between. CDR3 in amino acids: CASSIEWTESYEQYF. The CDR3, as DNA: TGTGCCAGTAGTATAGAGTGGACAGAGAGCTACGAGCAGTACTTC.

The chain has TRBV28 and TRBJ2-1; a weak D match, TRBD1 (6 bases). This CDR3 region has 14 residues. Germline V gene sequence: CDR1 MDHEN, CDR2 SYDVKM. Trimming left V 2 bases short and J 6 bases short, with 11 bases between. The DNA of the CDR3 is TGTGCCAGCAGTTTAGACAGGTTTCGCAATGAGCAGTTCTTC. Amino acids: CASSLDRFRNEQFF.

This clonotype was seen more than once but under ten times. The rearrangement joins TRBV15 to TRBJ2-2; TRBD1 matches 8 bases. This CDR3 region has 15 residues. The junction had 10 bases not matched to a gene; V was cut back by 5 bases and J by 8 bases. Germline CDR1 and CDR2: LNHNV and YYDKDF (reference sequence). CDR3 region: CATSPRDRSSGELFF. In DNA form, the CDR3 reads TGTGCCACCAGCCCCAGGGACAGGTCTTCTGGGGAGCTGTTTTTT.

This clonotype was seen many times. This sequence joins TRBV9 and TRBJ2-7; no reliable D call. This CDR3 is 16 amino acids long. Trimming stripped 4 bases from V and 4 bases from J, with 21 bases between. The germline V gene encodes CDR1 SGDLS and CDR2 YYNGEE. CDR3 DNA: TGTGCCAGCAGCACCCTGGCCCTCAGGCTTCGGTACGAGCAGTACGTC. Translated, it gives CASSTLALRLRYEQYV.

This clonotype was observed many times. The chain couples TRBV3-1 to TRBJ2-1, with a possible D match to TRBD1 (7 bases). The CDR3 is 16 amino acids. Germline V lookup: CDR1 LGHDT, CDR2 YNNKEL (reference sequence). The V end lost 4 bases, the J end lost 1 base, and 14 bases lay between the germline ends. The CDR3 reads CASSLGGRGSYNEQFF. CDR3 DNA: TGTGCCAGCAGCCTGGGGGGCAGGGGGTCCTACAATGAGCAGTTCTTC.

This clonotype was observed a few times. The CDR3 DNA reads as TGTGCCAGCAGTTTTTTTGGCGGGAGAAAATACAATGAGCAGTTCTTC. Its translation: CASSFFGGRKYNEQFF. The rearrangement links TRBV12-3 or TRBV12-4 to TRBJ2-1, with 7 positions matching TRBD2. The CDR3 contains 16 residues. V was pared by 3 bases and J by 4 bases, with 9 bases of the junction left unmatched.

This clonotype was detected a few times. The chain links TRBV12-3 or TRBV12-4 to TRBJ1-2; the match to TRBD1 covers 7 bases. This CDR3 is built from 17 residues. V lost 4 bases, J lost 2 bases, and 13 bases stayed unmatched. The chain's CDR3 is CASSSPWGQTQNYGYTF. DNA for the CDR3: TGTGCCAGCAGTTCCCCGTGGGGACAGACACAGAACTATGGCTACACCTTC.

This clonotype occurred a few times. The V and J genes are TRBV6-5 and TRBJ2-1; D call uncertain. CDR3 size: 15 residues. V shed 6 bases and J shed 0 bases, with 12 bases lying between them. Germline V gives CDR1 MNHEY, CDR2 SVGAGI. This chain's CDR3 is CASRSSRSSYNEQFF. For the CDR3, the DNA is TGTGCCAGCAGGTCCTCAAGAAGCTCCTACAATGAGCAGTTCTTC.

The genes are TRBV6-5 and TRBJ2-2; TRBD1 might be the D (6 bases). Germline CDR1 MNHEY, CDR2 SVGAGI. The CDR3 runs to 17 residues. The V end lost 1 base, the J end lost 5 bases, and 17 bases lay between the germline ends. CDR3: CASSYYGGRGLTGELFF. The CDR3 region has the DNA TGTGCCAGCAGTTACTATGGCGGCAGGGGATTAACCGGGGAGCTGTTTTTT.

This clonotype was counted many times. This chain uses TRBV4-2 with TRBJ1-2, with D unclear. V lost 0 bases, J lost 5 bases, and 4 bases lay in between. The CDR3 totals 12 residues. Germline V gene data show CDR1 as LGHNA and CDR2 as YNFKEQ. For the CDR3, the DNA is TGTGCCAGCAGCCAAGATCAATATGGCTACACCTTC. This encodes CASSQDQYGYTF.

Many counts were recorded for this clonotype. This sequence joins TRBV5-5 and TRBJ2-7, with a possible D match to TRBD2 (5 bases). V dropped 1 base and J dropped 1 base, with 12 bases sitting between them. CDR1 is SGHKS and CDR2 is YYEKEE in the germline V gene (reference sequence). This CDR3 has 15 residues. DNA for the CDR3: TGTGCCAGCAGCTTGCTTACTAGTCCTTCCTACGAGCAGTACGTC. Translation: CASSLLTSPSYEQYV.

The rearrangement links TRBV29-1 to TRBJ1-2; D remains ambiguous. V was pared by 5 bases and J by 8 bases, with 12 bases between. This CDR3 spans 11 amino acids. Per germline, CDR1 SQVTM and CDR2 ANQGSEA. CDR3 nucleotides: TGCAGCGTTTCTCTACAGAGGGGCTACACCTTC. Translation gives CSVSLQRGYTF.

This clonotype came up a few times. This chain links TRBV5-1 with TRBJ2-5; TRBD2 aligns across 12 bases. J gave up 5 bases and V 1 base, and 12 bases lay outside the gene matches. The germline V gene encodes CDR1 SGHRS and CDR2 YFSETQ. The CDR3 spans 18 residues. The CDR3 DNA sequence: TGCGCCAGCAGCTTGATGTGGGCTAGCGGGAGGGCTGGCGAGACCCAGTACTTC. Residues: CASSLMWASGRAGETQYF.

This clonotype was detected ten times or more. This rearrangement joins TRBV18 to TRBJ2-5; D remains unclear. The germline V and J ends were trimmed by 7 bases and 1 base, with 1 base remaining between them. The CDR3 spans 10 residues. Looked up from germline, CDR1 is KGHSH and CDR2 is LQKENI. CDR3 loop: CASCQETQYF. The CDR3 nucleotides are TGTGCCAGCTGCCAAGAGACCCAGTACTTC.

This clonotype was observed a handful of times. Here the CDR3 reads CASSLGVTATYEQYF. CDR3 bases: TGCGCCAGCAGCTTGGGAGTAACAGCAACCTACGAGCAGTACTTC. This chain links TRBV5-1 with TRBJ2-7; D gene ambiguous. Germline V gene sequence: CDR1 SGHRS, CDR2 YFSETQ. Trimming cost V 0 bases and J 2 bases, with 12 bases left between them. The CDR3 length is 15 residues.

The chain links TRBV7-2 to TRBJ2-3, with 10 bases aligning to TRBD2. CDR3 length: 17 amino acids. Unmatched junction bases numbered 14, after V lost 5 bases and J lost 6 bases. Germline values: CDR1 SGHTA, CDR2 FQGNSA. CDR3 DNA: TGTGCCAGCAGCCCCGGAGCGGGAGGGCCCTCAGTGGATACGCAGTATTTT. Amino acid sequence: CASSPGAGGPSVDTQYF.

This clonotype was seen a handful of times. This chain connects TRBV20-1 to TRBJ1-3; possible D gene TRBD1, 6 bases. Germline V gives CDR1 DFQATT, CDR2 SNEGSKA (reference sequence). This CDR3 contains 16 residues. Trimming cost V 2 bases and J 3 bases, with 17 bases left between them. Here the CDR3 DNA reads TGCAGTGCTAGACCTCCTGGACAGACTGGTGGAAACACCATATATTTT. Translated: CSARPPGQTGGNTIYF.

The chain combines TRBV29-1 with TRBJ2-5; D not certain. The germline CDR1 and CDR2 sequences are SQVTM and ANQGSEA. The V and J ends lost 4 bases and 5 bases respectively, with 11 bases between them. The CDR3 spans 12 residues. The CDR3 coding sequence is TGCAGCGTTGTTAGGAGAGCGGAGACCCAGTACTTC. Amino acid sequence: CSVVRRAETQYF.

This clonotype has a handful of counts. This chain connects TRBV6-5 to TRBJ1-6, with D hard to call. V dropped 0 bases and J dropped 6 bases, with 12 bases sitting between them. The CDR3 is 16 residues long. The V gene's germline CDR1 is MNHEY and CDR2 SVGAGI. The CDR3 region has the DNA TGTGCCAGCAGTTACTCGATAGGGCGGACTAATTCACCCCTCCACTTT. Its protein is CASSYSIGRTNSPLHF.

The V call is TRBV28, the J call TRBJ2-2; 9 bases are a match to TRBD1. The trim removed 5 bases at V and 5 bases at J, leaving 12 bases unmatched. The CDR3 consists of 17 residues. CDR1 and CDR2 from the germline V gene are MDHEN and SYDVKM. In DNA, the CDR3 is TGTGCCAGCAGTCCGGGATTGGGACAGGGTTGGACCGGGGAGCTGTTTTTT. This sequence encodes CASSPGLGQGWTGELFF.

This chain links TRBV7-9 with TRBJ2-5, with 11 bases aligning to TRBD2. This CDR3 region has 16 residues. Germline values: CDR1 SEHNR, CDR2 FQNEAQ (reference sequence). The V segment lost 5 bases and the J segment 5 bases; nucleotides outside the gene matches: 10. CDR3 coding DNA: TGTGCCAGCAGCCGCGGGACTAGCGGCCCCCCGGAGACCCAGTACTTC. It encodes CASSRGTSGPPETQYF.